This T cell receptor beta chain was recovered during a study of T cells in Graves' hyperthyroidism and ophthalmopathy. Template material for amplifying TCR beta CDR3 regions consisted of RNA transcripts. With the HTBI primer set, the TCR CDR3 went through a first round of RT-PCR. Each CDR3 protein gets one entry after TCRdb re-called the multiplex PCR reads with MiXCR. The sample carries some 300,000 distinct CDR3 sequences, roughly 15% recorded once. The CDR3 length is 14 residues. Germline V gives CDR1 SGHTA, CDR2 FQGNSA. V trimming: 2 bases; J trimming: 4 bases; junction bases outside the gene matches: 5. This clonotype occurred many times.

This chain uses TRBV7-2 with TRBJ2-7, with 7 nucleotides matching TRBD1. This sequence was found in a man younger than 40 with Graves' hyperthyroidism. The sequencing sample was made of blood. The CDR3 region has the DNA TGTGCCAGCAGCTTATCAGGACAGGATTACGAGCAGTACTTC. Its translation is CASSLSGQDYEQYF.